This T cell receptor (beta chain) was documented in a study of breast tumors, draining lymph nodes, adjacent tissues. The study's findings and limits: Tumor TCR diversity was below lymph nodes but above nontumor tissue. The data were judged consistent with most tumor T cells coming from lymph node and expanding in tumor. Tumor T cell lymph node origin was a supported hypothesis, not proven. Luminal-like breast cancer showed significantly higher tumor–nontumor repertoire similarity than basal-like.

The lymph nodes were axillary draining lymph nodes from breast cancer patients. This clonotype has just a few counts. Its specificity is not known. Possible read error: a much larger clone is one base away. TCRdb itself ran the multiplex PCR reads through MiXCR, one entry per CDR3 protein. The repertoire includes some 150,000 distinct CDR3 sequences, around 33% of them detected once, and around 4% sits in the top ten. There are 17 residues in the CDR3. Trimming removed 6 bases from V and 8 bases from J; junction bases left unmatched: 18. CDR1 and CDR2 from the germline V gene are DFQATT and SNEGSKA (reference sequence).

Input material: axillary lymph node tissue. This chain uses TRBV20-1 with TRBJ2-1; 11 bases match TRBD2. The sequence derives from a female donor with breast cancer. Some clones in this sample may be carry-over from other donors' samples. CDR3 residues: CSAGGSLAGAVSDEQFF. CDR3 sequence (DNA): TGCAGTGCGGGAGGGTCACTAGCGGGAGCAGTGTCCGATGAGCAGTTCTTC.